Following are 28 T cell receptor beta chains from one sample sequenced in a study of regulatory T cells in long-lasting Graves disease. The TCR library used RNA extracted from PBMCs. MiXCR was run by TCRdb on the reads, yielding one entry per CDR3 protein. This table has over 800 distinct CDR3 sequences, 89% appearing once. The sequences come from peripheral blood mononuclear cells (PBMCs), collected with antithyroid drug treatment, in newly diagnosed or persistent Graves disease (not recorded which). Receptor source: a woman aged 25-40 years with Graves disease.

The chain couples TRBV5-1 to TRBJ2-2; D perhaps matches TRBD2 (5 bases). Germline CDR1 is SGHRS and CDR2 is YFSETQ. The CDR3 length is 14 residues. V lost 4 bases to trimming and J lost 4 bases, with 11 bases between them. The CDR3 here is CASSPGSGTGELFF. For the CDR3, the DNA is TGCGCCAGCAGCCCGGGGTCCGGCACCGGGGAGCTGTTTTTT.

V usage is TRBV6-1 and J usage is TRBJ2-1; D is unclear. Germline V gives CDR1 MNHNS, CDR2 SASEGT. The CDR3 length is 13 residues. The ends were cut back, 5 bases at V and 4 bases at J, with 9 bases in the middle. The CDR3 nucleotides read TGTGCCAGCAGTCGCGGAACGTACAATGAGCAGTTCTTC. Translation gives CASSRGTYNEQFF.

CDR3 region: CSVVSPPWEQYF. The DNA for the CDR3 is TGCAGCGTTGTTAGTCCGCCCTGGGAGCAGTACTTC. The chain joins TRBV29-1 to TRBJ2-7; D not certain. Germline V CDR1 and CDR2: SQVTM, ANQGSEA. Deletions cut 4 bases from V and 7 bases from J, with 14 bases between. This CDR3 has 12 residues.

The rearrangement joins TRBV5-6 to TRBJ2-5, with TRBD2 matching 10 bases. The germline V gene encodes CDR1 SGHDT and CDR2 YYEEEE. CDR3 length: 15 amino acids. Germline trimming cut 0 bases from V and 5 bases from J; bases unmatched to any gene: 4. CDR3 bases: TGTGCCAGCAGCTTGGGCGGTAGCGGGGGGGAGACCCAGTACTTC. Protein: CASSLGGSGGETQYF.

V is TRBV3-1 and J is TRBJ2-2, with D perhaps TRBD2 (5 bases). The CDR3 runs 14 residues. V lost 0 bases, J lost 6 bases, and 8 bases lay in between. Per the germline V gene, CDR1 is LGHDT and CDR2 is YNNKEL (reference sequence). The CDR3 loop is CASSQDERPGELFF. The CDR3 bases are TGTGCCAGCAGCCAAGATGAGCGGCCCGGGGAGCTGTTTTTT.

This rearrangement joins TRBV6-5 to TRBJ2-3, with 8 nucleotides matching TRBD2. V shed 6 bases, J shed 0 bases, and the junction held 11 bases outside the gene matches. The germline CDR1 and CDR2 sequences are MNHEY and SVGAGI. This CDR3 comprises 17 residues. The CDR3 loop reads CASSYIGGVSSTDTQYF. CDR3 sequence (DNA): TGTGCCAGCAGCTACATCGGGGGGGTGTCGAGCACAGATACGCAGTATTTT.

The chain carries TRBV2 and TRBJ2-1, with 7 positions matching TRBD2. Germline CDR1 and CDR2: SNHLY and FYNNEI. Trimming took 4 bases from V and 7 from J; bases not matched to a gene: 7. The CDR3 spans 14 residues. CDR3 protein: CASSGGWGGNEQFF. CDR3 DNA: TGTGCCAGCAGTGGGGGATGGGGAGGGAATGAGCAGTTCTTC.

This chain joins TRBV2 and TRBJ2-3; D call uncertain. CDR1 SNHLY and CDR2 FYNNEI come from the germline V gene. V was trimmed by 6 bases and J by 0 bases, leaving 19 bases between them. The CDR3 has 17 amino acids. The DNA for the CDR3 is TGTGCCAGCAGGAAAGCCCCAATTTATTCTAGCACAGATACGCAGTATTTT. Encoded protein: CASRKAPIYSSTDTQYF.

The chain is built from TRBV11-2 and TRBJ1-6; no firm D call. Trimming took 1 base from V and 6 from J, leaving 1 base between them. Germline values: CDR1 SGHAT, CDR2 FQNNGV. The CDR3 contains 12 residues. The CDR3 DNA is TGTGCCAGCAGCTTAGTTAATTCACCCCTCCACTTT. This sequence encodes CASSLVNSPLHF.

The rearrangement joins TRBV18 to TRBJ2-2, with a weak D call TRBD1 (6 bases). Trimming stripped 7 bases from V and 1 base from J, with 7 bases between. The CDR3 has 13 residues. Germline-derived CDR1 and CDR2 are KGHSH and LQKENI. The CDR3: CASLDRNTGELFF. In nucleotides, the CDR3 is TGTGCCAGCTTGGACAGGAACACCGGGGAGCTGTTTTTT.

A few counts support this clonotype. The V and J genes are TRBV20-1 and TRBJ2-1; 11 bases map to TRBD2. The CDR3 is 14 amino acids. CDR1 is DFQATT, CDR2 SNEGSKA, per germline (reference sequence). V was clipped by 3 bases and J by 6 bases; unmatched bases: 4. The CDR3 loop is CSARDSGRANEQFF. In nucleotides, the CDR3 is TGCAGTGCTAGGGATAGCGGGAGGGCCAATGAGCAGTTCTTC.

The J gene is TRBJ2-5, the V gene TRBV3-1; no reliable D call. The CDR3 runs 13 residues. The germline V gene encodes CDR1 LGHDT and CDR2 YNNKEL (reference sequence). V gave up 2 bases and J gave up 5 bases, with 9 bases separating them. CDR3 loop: CASSQSLGETQYF. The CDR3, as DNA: TGTGCCAGCAGCCAATCCCTGGGGGAGACCCAGTACTTC.

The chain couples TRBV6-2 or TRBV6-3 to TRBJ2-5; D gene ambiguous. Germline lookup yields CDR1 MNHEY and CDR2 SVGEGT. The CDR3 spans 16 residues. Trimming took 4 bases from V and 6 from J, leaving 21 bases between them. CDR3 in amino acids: CASSFATASSVKTQYF. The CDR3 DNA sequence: TGTGCCAGCAGTTTCGCGACGGCCTCTTCGGTGAAGACCCAGTACTTC.

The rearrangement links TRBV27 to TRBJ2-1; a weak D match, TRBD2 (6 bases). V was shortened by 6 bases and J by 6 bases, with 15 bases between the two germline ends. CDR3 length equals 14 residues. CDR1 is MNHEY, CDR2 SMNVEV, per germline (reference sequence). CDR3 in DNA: TGTGCCAGCAGCGCCCGACTAGTAGTCAATGAGCAGTTCTTC. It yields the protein CASSARLVVNEQFF.

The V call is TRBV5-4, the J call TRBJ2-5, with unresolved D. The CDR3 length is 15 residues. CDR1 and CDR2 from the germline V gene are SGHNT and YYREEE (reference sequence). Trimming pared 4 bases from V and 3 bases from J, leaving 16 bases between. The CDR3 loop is CASSPTYRAEETQYF. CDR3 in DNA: TGTGCCAGCAGCCCCACGTATCGGGCGGAAGAGACCCAGTACTTC.

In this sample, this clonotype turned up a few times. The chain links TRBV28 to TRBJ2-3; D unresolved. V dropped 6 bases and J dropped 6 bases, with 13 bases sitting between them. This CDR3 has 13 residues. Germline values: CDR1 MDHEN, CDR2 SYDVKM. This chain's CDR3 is CASSPRLRDTQYF. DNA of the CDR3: TGTGCCAGCAGCCCCCGTCTTCGGGATACGCAGTATTTT.

The CDR3 loop reads CASSSPGTSGPGELFF. DNA for the CDR3: TGTGCCAGCAGCTCGCCGGGGACTAGCGGCCCCGGGGAGCTGTTTTTT. The J gene is TRBJ2-2, the V gene TRBV11-1, with TRBD2 matching over 11 bases. Germline V gene sequence: CDR1 SGHAT, CDR2 FQDESV (reference sequence). The V segment lost 4 bases and the J segment 6 bases; nucleotides outside the gene matches: 7. CDR3 length equals 16 residues.

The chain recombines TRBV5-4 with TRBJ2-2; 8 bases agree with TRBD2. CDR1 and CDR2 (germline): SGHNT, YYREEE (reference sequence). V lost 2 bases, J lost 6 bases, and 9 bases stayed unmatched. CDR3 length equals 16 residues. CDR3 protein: CASSFGTSGYPGELFF. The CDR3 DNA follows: TGTGCCAGCAGCTTCGGGACTAGTGGGTACCCCGGGGAGCTGTTTTTT.

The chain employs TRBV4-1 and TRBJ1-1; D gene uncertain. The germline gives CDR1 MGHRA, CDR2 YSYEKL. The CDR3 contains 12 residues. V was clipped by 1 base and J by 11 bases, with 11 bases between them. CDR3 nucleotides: TGCGCCAGCAGCCAAGTGGGCATCCGGGCTTTCTTT. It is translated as CASSQVGIRAFF.

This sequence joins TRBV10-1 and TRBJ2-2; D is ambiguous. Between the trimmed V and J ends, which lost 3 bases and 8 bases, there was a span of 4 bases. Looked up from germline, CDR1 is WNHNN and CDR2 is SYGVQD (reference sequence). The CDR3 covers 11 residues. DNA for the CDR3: TGCGCCAGCAGTGACAGGGGGGAGCTGTTTTTT. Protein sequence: CASSDRGELFF.

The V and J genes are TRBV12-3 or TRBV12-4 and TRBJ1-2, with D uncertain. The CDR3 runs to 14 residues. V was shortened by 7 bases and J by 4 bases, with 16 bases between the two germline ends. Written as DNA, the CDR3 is TGTGCCAGCACTCGAGAAGAGAGGACCTATGGCTACACCTTC. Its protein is CASTREERTYGYTF.

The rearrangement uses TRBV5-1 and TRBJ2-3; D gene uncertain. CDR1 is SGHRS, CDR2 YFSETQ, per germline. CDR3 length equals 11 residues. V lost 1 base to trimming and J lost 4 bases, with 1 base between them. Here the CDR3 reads CASSLSDTQYF. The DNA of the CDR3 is TGCGCCAGCAGCTTGTCAGATACGCAGTATTTT.

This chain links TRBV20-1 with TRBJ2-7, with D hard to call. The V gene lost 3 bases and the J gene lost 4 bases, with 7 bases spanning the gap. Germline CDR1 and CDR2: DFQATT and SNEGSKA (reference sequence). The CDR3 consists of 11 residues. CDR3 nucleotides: TGCAGTGCTAGTTTCGGGTACGAGCAGTACTTC. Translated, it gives CSASFGYEQYF.

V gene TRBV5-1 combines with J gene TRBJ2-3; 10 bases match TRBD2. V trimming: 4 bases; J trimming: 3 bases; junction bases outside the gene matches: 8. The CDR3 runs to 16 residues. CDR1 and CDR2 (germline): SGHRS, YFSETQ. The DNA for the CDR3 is TGCGCCAGCAGCACCTCTAGCGGGAGCGCGACAGATACGCAGTATTTT. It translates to CASSTSSGSATDTQYF.

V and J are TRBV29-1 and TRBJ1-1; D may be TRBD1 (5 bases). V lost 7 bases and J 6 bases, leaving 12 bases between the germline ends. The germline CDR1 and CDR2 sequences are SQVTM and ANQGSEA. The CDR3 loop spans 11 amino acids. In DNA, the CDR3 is TGCAGCGGCCTTAGGGGCCCTGAAGCTTTCTTT. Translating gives CSGLRGPEAFF.

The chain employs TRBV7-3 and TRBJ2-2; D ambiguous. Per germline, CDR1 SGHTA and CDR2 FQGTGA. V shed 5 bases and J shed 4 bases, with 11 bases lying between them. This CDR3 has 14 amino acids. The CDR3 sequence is CASSLSGSTGELFF. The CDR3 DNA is TGTGCCAGCAGCCTCTCTGGTAGCACCGGGGAGCTGTTTTTT.

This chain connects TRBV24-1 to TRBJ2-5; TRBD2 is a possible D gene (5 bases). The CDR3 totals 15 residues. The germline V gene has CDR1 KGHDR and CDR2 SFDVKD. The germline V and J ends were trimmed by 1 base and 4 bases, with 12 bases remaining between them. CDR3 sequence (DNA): TGTGCCACCAGTGATTTTAGGGTAGGAGGAGAGACCCAGTACTTC. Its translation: CATSDFRVGGETQYF.

The CDR3 nucleotides are TGTGCCAGCAGTTTCGCGGACAGGGGGGGAAACACCATATATTTT. Translation: CASSFADRGGNTIYF. The chain couples TRBV12-3 or TRBV12-4 to TRBJ1-3; 10 bases agree with TRBD1. This CDR3 spans 15 amino acids. V gave up 3 bases and J gave up 4 bases; unmatched junction bases: 3.